The source of this T cell receptor beta chain is a study of blood T cell repertoires in COVID-19. Across the study: The samples span acute and convalescent COVID-19 from the United States, Italy and Spain. Nucleic acid was either cDNA or gDNA, and it came from T cells, B-cell-depleted T cells, or PBMCs.

The CDR3 length is 14 residues. Germline V lookup: CDR1 WSHSY, CDR2 SAAADI. With 2 bases removed from V and 8 bases from J, the gap between germline ends came to 12 bases. In the study's own analysis: Estimated nucleated cell counts came from reference gene primer amplification. Produced via immunoSEQ multiplex PCR; TCRdb's table is partial and in-frame only. The V and J calls and clone size come from that table; D and trimming were worked out from the DNA. The sample yields about 220,000 clones, 65% to 90% seen once. The source of this sequence is a man aged 50 to 59 with active or convalescent COVID-19. Sample: peripheral blood. The chain carries TRBV10-2 and TRBJ2-2, with D tentatively TRBD2 (6 bases). The CDR3 protein is CASSERLGLGELFF. The DNA for the CDR3 is TGCGCCAGCAGTGAGAGACTAGGATTGGGGGAGCTGTTTTTT.